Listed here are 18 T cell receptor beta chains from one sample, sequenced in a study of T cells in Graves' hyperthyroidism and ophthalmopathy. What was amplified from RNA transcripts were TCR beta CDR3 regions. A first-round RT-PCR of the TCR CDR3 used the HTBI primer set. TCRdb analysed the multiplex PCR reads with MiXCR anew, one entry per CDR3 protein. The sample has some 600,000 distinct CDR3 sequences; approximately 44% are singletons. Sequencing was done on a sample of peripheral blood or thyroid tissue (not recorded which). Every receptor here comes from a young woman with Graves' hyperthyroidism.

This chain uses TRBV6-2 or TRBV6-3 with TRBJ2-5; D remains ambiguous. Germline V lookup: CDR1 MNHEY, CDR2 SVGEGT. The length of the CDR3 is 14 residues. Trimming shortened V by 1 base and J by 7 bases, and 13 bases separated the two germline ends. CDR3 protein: CASSYYGVLGTQYF. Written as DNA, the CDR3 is TGTGCCAGCAGTTACTACGGAGTCCTAGGGACCCAGTACTTC.

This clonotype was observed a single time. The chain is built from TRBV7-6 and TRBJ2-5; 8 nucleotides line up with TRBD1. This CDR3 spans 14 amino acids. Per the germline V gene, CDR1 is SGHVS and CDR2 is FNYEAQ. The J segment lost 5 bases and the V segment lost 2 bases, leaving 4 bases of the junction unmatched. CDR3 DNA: TGTGCCAGCAGCTTACAGGGGGCATCGGAGACCCAGTACTTC. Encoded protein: CASSLQGASETQYF.

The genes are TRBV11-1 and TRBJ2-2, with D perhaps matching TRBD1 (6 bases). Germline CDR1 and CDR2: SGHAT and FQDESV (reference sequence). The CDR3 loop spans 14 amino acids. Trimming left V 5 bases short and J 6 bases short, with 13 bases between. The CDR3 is CASSVDRKAGELFF. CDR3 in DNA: TGTGCCAGCAGCGTCGACAGGAAGGCCGGGGAGCTGTTTTTT.

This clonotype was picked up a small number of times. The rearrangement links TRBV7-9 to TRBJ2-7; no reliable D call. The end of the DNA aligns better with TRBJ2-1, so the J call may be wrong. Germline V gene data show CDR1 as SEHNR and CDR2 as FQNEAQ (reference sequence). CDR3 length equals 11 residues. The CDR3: CASSAGNEQFF. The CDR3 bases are TGTGCCAGCAGCGCCGGGAATGAGCAGTTCTTC.

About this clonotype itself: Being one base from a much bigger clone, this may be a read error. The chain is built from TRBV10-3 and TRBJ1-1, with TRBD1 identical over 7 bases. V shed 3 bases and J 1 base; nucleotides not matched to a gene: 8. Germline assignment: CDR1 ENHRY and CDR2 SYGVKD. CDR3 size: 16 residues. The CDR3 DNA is TGTGCCATCAGTGATTCCCGGACAGGCGGGAACACTGAAGCTTTCTTT. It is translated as CAISDSRTGGNTEAFF.

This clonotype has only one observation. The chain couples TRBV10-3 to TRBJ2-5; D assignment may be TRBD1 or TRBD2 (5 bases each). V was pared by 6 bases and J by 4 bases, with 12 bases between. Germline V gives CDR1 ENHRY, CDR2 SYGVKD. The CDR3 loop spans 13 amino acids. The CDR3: CAIRATGTETQYF. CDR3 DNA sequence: TGTGCCATCAGGGCTACCGGGACAGAGACCCAGTACTTC.

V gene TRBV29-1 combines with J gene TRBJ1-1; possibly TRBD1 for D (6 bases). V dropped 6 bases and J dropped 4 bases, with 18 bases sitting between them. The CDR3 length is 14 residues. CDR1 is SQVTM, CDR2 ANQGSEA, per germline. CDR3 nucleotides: TGCAGCGTACAGGGAGGAGGTTATCTCACTGAAGCTTTCTTT. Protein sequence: CSVQGGGYLTEAFF.

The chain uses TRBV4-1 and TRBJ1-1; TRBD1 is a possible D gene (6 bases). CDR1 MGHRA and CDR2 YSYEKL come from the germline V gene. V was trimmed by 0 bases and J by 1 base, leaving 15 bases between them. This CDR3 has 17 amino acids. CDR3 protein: CASSQDLGRGRNTEAFF. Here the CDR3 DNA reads TGCGCCAGCAGCCAAGATCTAGGGAGGGGGAGGAACACTGAAGCTTTCTTT.

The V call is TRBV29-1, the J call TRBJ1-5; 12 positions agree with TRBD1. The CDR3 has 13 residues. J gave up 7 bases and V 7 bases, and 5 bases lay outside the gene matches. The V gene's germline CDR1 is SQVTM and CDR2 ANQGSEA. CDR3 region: CSAAGTGGQPQHF. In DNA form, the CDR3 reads TGCAGCGCAGCCGGGACAGGGGGCCAGCCCCAGCATTTT.

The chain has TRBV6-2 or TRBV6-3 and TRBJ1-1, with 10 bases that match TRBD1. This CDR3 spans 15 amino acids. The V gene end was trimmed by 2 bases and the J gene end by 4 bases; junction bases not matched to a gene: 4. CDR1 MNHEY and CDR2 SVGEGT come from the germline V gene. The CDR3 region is CASSYIGDRGTEAFF. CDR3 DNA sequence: TGTGCCAGCAGTTACATCGGGGACAGGGGCACTGAAGCTTTCTTT.

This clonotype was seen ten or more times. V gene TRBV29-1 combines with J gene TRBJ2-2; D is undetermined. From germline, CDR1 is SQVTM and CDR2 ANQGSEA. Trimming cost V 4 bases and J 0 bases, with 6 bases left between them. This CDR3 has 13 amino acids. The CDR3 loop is CSVVMANTGELFF. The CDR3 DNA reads TGCAGCGTTGTCATGGCGAACACCGGGGAGCTGTTTTTT.

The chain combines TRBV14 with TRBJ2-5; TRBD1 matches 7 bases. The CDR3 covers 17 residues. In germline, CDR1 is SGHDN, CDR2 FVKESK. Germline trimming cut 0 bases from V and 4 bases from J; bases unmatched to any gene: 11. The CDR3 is CASSQDRAGGYPETQYF. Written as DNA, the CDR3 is TGTGCCAGCAGCCAAGATCGGGCAGGGGGTTACCCAGAGACCCAGTACTTC.

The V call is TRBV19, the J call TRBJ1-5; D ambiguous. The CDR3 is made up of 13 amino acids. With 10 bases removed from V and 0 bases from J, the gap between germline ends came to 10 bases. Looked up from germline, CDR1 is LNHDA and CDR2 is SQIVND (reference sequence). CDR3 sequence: CATRAYSNQPQHF. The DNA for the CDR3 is TGTGCCACCCGGGCCTATAGCAATCAGCCCCAGCATTTT.

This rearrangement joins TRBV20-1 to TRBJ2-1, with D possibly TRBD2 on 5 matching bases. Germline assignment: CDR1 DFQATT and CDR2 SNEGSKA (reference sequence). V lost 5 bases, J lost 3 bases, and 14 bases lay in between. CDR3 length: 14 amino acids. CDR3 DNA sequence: TGCAGTGCTCTCCCCAGCGGTCACTACAATGAGCAGTTCTTC. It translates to CSALPSGHYNEQFF.

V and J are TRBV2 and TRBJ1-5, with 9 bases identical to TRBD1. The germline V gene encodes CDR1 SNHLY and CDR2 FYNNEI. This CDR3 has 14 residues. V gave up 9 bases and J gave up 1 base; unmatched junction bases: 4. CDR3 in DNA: TGTGCCAGGGCCGGGACAGGGAGCAATCAGCCCCAGCATTTT. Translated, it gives CARAGTGSNQPQHF.

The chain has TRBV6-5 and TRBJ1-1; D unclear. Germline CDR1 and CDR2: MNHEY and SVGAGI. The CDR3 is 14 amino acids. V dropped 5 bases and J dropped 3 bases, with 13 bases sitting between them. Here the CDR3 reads CASSEEGPYTEAFF. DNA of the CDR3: TGTGCCAGCAGTGAAGAAGGACCCTACACTGAAGCTTTCTTT.

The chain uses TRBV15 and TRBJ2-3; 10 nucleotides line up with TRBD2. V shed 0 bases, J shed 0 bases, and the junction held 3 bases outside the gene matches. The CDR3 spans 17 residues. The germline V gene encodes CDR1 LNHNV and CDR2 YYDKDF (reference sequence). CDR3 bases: TGTGCCACCAGCAGAGAACTAGCGGGGCGTAGCACAGATACGCAGTATTTT. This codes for CATSRELAGRSTDTQYF. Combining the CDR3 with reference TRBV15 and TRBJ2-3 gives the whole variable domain DAMVIQNPRYQVTQFGKPVTLSCSQTLNHNVMYWYQQKSSQAPKLLFHYYDKDFNNEADTPDNFQSRRPNTSFCFLDIRSPGLGDTAMYLCATSRELAGRSTDTQYFGPGTRLTVL.

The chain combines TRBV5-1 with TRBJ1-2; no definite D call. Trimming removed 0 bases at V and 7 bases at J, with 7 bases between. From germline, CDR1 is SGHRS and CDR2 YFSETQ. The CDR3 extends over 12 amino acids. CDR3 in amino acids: CASSLGGSGYTF. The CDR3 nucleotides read TGCGCCAGCAGCTTGGGCGGTAGTGGCTACACCTTC.